The 21 T cell receptor beta chains below were found in one sample sequenced in a study of blood T cell repertoires in COVID-19. Generated by immunoSEQ multiplex PCR, the TCRdb table keeps only in-frame clones and is missing some. The top ten clones hold 1.5% to 1.7% of a sample with around 250,000 clones, 84% of them seen once. The sequenced material came from peripheral blood. These receptor sequences come from a woman between 35 and 50 years old who had recovered from COVID-19.

In this sample, this clone turned up once. V and J are TRBV5-1 and TRBJ2-7; 7 bases align to TRBD1. Germline V lookup: CDR1 SGHRS, CDR2 YFSETQ. V dropped 2 bases and J dropped 7; count of bases not matched to a gene: 9. This CDR3 spans 14 amino acids. CDR3 sequence (DNA): TGCGCCAGCAGCTTCCGGGACAGACTTGATGAGCAGTACTTC. Amino acid sequence: CASSFRDRLDEQYF.

This clone has a single count. The chain carries TRBV19 and TRBJ2-1, with D maybe TRBD1 (6 bases). This CDR3 is 11 amino acids long. The V gene lost 6 bases and the J gene lost 9 bases, with 9 bases spanning the gap. Germline V lookup: CDR1 LNHDA, CDR2 SQIVND (reference sequence). The CDR3 region has the DNA TGTGCCAGTAGGACAGGCGGTGAGCAGTTCTTC. As protein: CASRTGGEQFF. The full variable domain, completed using reference TRBV19 and TRBJ2-1, is DGGITQSPKYLFRKEGQNVTLSCEQNLNHDAMYWYRQDPGQGLRLIYYSQIVNDFQKGDIAEGYSVSREKKESFPLTVTSAQKNPTAFYLCASRTGGEQFFGPGTRLTVL.

In its sample, this clone was seen a few times. The chain couples TRBV10-1 to TRBJ1-1; D not resolved. Germline V gives CDR1 WNHNN, CDR2 SYGVQD (reference sequence). This CDR3 region has 13 residues. The ends were cut back, 8 bases at V and 1 base at J, with 11 bases in the middle. The CDR3 DNA is TGCGCCAGCCGGGAGGATACGAACACTGAAGCTTTCTTT. Translation: CASREDTNTEAFF.

This clone was detected a few times. V is TRBV7-6 and J is TRBJ2-5; 8 bases agree with TRBD2. Germline V gene sequence: CDR1 SGHVS, CDR2 FNYEAQ. This CDR3 spans 14 amino acids. The junction had 1 base not matched to a gene; V was cut back by 4 bases and J by 0 bases. CDR3 in DNA: TGTGCCAGCAGCTCGGGGGGGTACCAAGAGACCCAGTACTTC. Its translation: CASSSGGYQETQYF. The entire variable domain, with the rest obtained from reference TRBV7-6 and TRBJ2-5, is as follows: GAGVSQSPRYKVTKRGQDVALRCDPISGHVSLYWYRQALGQGPEFLTYFNYEAQQDKSGLPNDRFSAERPEGSISTLTIQRTEQRDSAMYRCASSSGGYQETQYFGPGTRLLVL.

V gene TRBV27 combines with J gene TRBJ2-7, with TRBD1 matching over 11 bases. CDR3 length: 16 amino acids. From germline, CDR1 is MNHEY and CDR2 SMNVEV (reference sequence). Unmatched junction bases numbered 6, after V lost 5 bases and J lost 0 bases. The CDR3 DNA is TGTGCCAGCAGTCAATGGACAGGGGGCAACTCCTACGAGCAGTACTTC. Its translation: CASSQWTGGNSYEQYF.

The genes are TRBV6-1 and TRBJ1-2, with D possibly TRBD1 on 5 matching bases. In germline, CDR1 is MNHNS, CDR2 SASEGT. V was trimmed by 2 bases and J by 4 bases, leaving 23 bases between them. The length of the CDR3 is 18 residues. The CDR3 DNA is TGTGCCAGCAGTGAAAAAATCGGGGGAAGAAACCCAACCTATGGCTACACCTTC. Protein sequence: CASSEKIGGRNPTYGYTF.

The chain employs TRBV30 and TRBJ1-3; D unresolved. V lost 0 bases and J lost 3, with 6 bases in between. The CDR3 extends over 13 amino acids. Germline V lookup: CDR1 GTSNPN, CDR2 SVGIG (reference sequence). Here the CDR3 DNA reads TGTGCCTGGAGTGTAACAGTTGGAAACACCATATATTTT. It yields the protein CAWSVTVGNTIYF.

The chain couples TRBV23-1 to TRBJ2-7, with D maybe TRBD2 (5 bases). TRBV23-1 is an open reading frame, and its role is uncertain. V was shortened by 11 bases and J by 11 bases, with 34 bases between the two germline ends. This CDR3 spans 16 amino acids. This CDR3 reads CASPGCREVALYGEYF. The CDR3 coding sequence is TGCGCCTCTCCGGGATGTCGGGAAGTAGCACTTTACGGGGAGTACTTC.

The rearrangement joins TRBV4-1 to TRBJ2-1; 7 nucleotides line up with TRBD1. In germline, CDR1 is MGHRA, CDR2 YSYEKL. This CDR3 comprises 15 residues. V lost 6 bases, J lost 6 bases, and 11 bases stayed unmatched. CDR3 sequence: CASRRDRARVNEQFF. The CDR3 region has the DNA TGCGCCAGCAGACGCGACAGGGCGAGGGTCAATGAGCAGTTCTTC.

The gene calls are TRBV11-3 and TRBJ2-1, with TRBD1 matching over 10 bases. This CDR3 has 19 residues. J gave up 4 bases and V 5 bases, and 17 bases lay outside the gene matches. The germline CDR1 and CDR2 sequences are SGHNT and YENEEA. CDR3 coding DNA: TGTGCCAGCAGCATATTCCGGACAGGGGGGTTTGCTATTTACAATGAGCAGTTCTTC. Translating it yields CASSIFRTGGFAIYNEQFF.

V gene TRBV7-2 combines with J gene TRBJ1-2; no firm D call. Trimming took off 8 bases at V and 3 bases at J, with 16 bases between the two ends. Germline values: CDR1 SGHTA, CDR2 FQGNSA. The CDR3 extends over 14 amino acids. CDR3 loop: CASLGEFGDYGYTF. Written as DNA, the CDR3 is TGTGCCAGCCTAGGAGAGTTCGGAGACTATGGCTACACCTTC. Variable domain in full (rest from reference TRBV7-2 and TRBJ1-2): GAGVSQSPSNKVTEKGKDVELRCDPISGHTALYWYRQSLGQGLEFLIYFQGNSAPDKSGLPSDRFSAERTGGSVSTLTIQRTQQEDSAVYLCASLGEFGDYGYTFGSGTRLTVV.

The rearrangement joins TRBV5-1 to TRBJ2-3, with no clear D. CDR3 length: 15 residues. Germline V gene data show CDR1 as SGHRS and CDR2 as YFSETQ. V was cut by 2 bases and J by 2 bases, with 12 bases left in between. The CDR3 region is CASSFSGPFTDTQYF. The CDR3 DNA reads as TGCGCCAGCAGCTTTTCAGGCCCATTCACAGATACGCAGTATTTT.

This clone was seen a single time. The chain couples TRBV19 to TRBJ2-1; D might be TRBD2 (6 bases). CDR1 LNHDA and CDR2 SQIVND come from the germline V gene (reference sequence). The V end was cut by 3 bases, the J end by 4 bases, with 13 bases between. There are 15 residues in the CDR3. The CDR3 sequence: CASSIQGGSYNEQFF. The CDR3 DNA sequence: TGTGCCAGTAGTATTCAGGGAGGATCATACAATGAGCAGTTCTTC.

CDR3 sequence reads: CASSDTGGSTDTQYF. The CDR3 DNA sequence: TGTGCCAGCAGTGACACCGGGGGTAGCACAGATACGCAGTATTTT. V is TRBV6-4 and J is TRBJ2-3; tentative D call: TRBD2 (6 bases). The ends were cut back, 2 bases at V and 0 bases at J, with 9 bases in the middle. The CDR3 runs to 15 residues. CDR1 is MRHNA, CDR2 SNTAGT, per germline.

CDR3 nucleotide sequence: TGTGCCAGCAGCTTAGAGGGACAGGGATCCTACGAGCAGTACTTC. Protein: CASSLEGQGSYEQYF. The J gene is TRBJ2-7, the V gene TRBV7-6, with 9 bases identical to TRBD1. The junction had 2 bases not matched to a gene; V was cut back by 1 base and J by 1 base. This CDR3 comprises 15 residues. Germline loops: CDR1 SGHVS, CDR2 FNYEAQ.

This clone has just one count. Other DNA sequences in this specimen translate into the identical CDR3. The chain uses TRBV5-1 and TRBJ2-1; 10 nucleotides align to TRBD1. Germline-derived CDR1 and CDR2 are SGHRS and YFSETQ. J gave up 6 bases and V 0 bases, and 0 bases lay outside the gene matches. The CDR3 has 14 residues. CDR3 amino acids: CASSLGTGGNEQFF. In nucleotides, the CDR3 is TGCGCCAGCAGCTTGGGGACAGGGGGCAATGAGCAGTTCTTC.

The chain has TRBV28 and TRBJ1-6; D might be TRBD1 (6 bases). Germline CDR1 reads MDHEN; CDR2 reads SYDVKM. The CDR3 runs 12 residues. V was cut by 9 bases and J by 9 bases, with 12 bases left in between. DNA of the CDR3: TGTGCCAGGCGAACAGGGATTTCACCCCTCCACTTT. It specifies CARRTGISPLHF.

V usage is TRBV24-1 and J usage is TRBJ1-5; possible D gene TRBD1, 6 bases. This CDR3 has 15 amino acids. The V gene lost 3 bases and the J gene lost 0 bases, with 8 bases spanning the gap. The V gene's germline CDR1 is KGHDR and CDR2 SFDVKD. In DNA form, the CDR3 reads TGTGCCACCAGTGATGACAGGAATAGCAATCAGCCCCAGCATTTT. Its protein is CATSDDRNSNQPQHF.

With respect to this clone: At the DNA level, this CDR3 is encoded by other sequences in the same sample as well. The chain recombines TRBV30 with TRBJ1-3, with D hard to call. CDR3 length equals 13 residues. Trimming left V 3 bases short and J 1 base short, with 7 bases between. CDR1 is GTSNPN, CDR2 SVGIG, per germline (reference sequence). The DNA of the CDR3 is TGTGCCTGGAGACGGGATTCTGGAAACACCATATATTTT. Translated: CAWRRDSGNTIYF.

The V and J genes are TRBV7-2 and TRBJ2-1; 7 nucleotides line up with TRBD2. Germline V gives CDR1 SGHTA, CDR2 FQGNSA. The CDR3 runs to 14 residues. Losses at the gene ends were 5 bases for V and 9 bases for J; bases not matched to a gene: 10. Here the CDR3 reads CASSASGLVGEQFF. Here the CDR3 DNA reads TGTGCCAGCAGCGCATCCGGACTAGTGGGTGAGCAGTTCTTC.

This chain joins TRBV10-1 and TRBJ1-1; 8 bases are a match to TRBD1. After removal of 6 bases from V and 1 base from J, the junction contained 7 bases not matched to a gene. Germline V gene lookup returns CDR1 WNHNN and CDR2 SYGVQD (reference sequence). The CDR3 loop spans 15 amino acids. Written as DNA, the CDR3 is TGCGCCAGCAGCCCCGGGACAGGCGCGAACACTGAAGCTTTCTTT. This codes for CASSPGTGANTEAFF.